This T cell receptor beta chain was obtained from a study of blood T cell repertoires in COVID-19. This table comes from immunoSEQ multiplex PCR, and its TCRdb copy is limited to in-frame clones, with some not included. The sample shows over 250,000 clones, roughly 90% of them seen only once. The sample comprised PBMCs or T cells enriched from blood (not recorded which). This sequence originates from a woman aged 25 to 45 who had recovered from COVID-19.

CDR3 protein: CASSLVGGTYEQYF. CDR3 coding DNA: TGTGCCAGCAGCTTAGTTGGCGGAACCTACGAGCAGTACTTC. The chain recombines TRBV7-9 with TRBJ2-7; D uncertain. The V gene's germline CDR1 is SEHNR and CDR2 FQNEAQ (reference sequence). The CDR3 length is 14 residues. V lost 1 base to trimming and J lost 2 bases, with 9 bases between them.